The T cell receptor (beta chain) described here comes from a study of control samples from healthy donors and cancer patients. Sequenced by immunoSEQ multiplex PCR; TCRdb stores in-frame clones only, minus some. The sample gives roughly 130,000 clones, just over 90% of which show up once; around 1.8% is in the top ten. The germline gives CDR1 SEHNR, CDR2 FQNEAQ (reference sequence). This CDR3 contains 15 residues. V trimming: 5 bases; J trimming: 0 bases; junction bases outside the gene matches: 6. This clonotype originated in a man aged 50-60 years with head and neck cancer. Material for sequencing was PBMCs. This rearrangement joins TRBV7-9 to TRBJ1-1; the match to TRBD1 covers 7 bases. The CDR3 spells CASSPDRDMNTEAFF. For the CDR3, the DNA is TGTGCCAGCAGCCCCGACAGGGACATGAACACTGAAGCTTTCTTT.